This entry describes one TCR beta chain. The sample is drawn from a study of T cell changes during pregnancy in multiple sclerosis. Here immunoSEQ multiplex PCR was the method, and the copy in TCRdb shows in-frame clones only, minus some. Of just over 80,000 clones detected, nearly 95% appear once; the ten largest clones hold 0.85% to 1.3%. Trimming took off 5 bases at V and 8 bases at J, with 16 bases between the two ends. Germline V gene data show CDR1 as MNHEY and CDR2 as SVGAGI. This CDR3 comprises 14 residues. The sequence came from a female donor with multiple sclerosis, enrolled in a pregnancy study. The material sequenced was peripheral blood, taken in the second trimester of pregnancy. V gene TRBV6-5 combines with J gene TRBJ2-1; a possible D gene is TRBD1 (6 bases). The CDR3 sequence: CASSLTGTSYEQFF. CDR3 DNA: TGTGCCAGCAGTCTAACCGGGACATCGTATGAGCAGTTCTTC.